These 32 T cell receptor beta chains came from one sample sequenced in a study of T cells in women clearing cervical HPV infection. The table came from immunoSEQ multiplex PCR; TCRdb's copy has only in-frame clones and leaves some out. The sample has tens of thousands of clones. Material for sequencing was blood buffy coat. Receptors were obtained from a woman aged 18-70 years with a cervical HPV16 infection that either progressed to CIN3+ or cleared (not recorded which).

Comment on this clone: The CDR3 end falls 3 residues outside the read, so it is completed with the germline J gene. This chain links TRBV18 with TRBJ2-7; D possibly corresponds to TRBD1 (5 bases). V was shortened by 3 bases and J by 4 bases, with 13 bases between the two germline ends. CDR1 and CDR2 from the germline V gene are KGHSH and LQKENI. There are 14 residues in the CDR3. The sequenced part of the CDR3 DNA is TGTGCCAGCTCACCTATTCAGGGTGGGTACGAG. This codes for CASSPIQGGYE. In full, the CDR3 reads CASSPIQGGYEQYF.

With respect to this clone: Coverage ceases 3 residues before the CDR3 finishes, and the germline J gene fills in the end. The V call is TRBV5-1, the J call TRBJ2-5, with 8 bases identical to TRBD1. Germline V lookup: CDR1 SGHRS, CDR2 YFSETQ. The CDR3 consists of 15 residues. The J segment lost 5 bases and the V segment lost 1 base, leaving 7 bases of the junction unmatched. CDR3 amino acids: CASSLSGGGGETQYF. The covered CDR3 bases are TGCGCCAGCAGCTTGTCAGGGGGCGGAGGGGAGACC.

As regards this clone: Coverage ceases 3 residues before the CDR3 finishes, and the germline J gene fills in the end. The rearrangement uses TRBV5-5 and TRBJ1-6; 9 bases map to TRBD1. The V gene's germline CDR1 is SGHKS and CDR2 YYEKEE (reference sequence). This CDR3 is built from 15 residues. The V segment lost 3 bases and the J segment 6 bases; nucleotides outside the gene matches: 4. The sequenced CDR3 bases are TGTGCCAGCAGCTGGCAGGGACAGGGTAATTCACCC. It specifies CASSWQGQGNSP. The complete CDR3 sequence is CASSWQGQGNSPLHF.

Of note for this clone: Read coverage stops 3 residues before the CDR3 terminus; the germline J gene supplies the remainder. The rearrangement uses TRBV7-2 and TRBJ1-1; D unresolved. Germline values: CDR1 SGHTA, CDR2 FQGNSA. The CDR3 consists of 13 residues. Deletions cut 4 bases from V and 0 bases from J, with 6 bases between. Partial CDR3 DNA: TGTGCCAGCAGCTCGTTAATGAACACTGAA. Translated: CASSSLMNTE. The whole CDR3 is CASSSLMNTEAFF.

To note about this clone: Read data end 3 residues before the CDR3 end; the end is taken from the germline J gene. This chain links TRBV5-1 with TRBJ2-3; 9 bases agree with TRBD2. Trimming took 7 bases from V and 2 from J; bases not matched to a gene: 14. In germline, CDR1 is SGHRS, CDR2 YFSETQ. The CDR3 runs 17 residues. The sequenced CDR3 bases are TGCGCCAGCCGCTCCCGGGCTAGCGGGATCTCCACAGATACG. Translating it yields CASRSRASGISTDT. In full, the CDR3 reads CASRSRASGISTDTQYF.

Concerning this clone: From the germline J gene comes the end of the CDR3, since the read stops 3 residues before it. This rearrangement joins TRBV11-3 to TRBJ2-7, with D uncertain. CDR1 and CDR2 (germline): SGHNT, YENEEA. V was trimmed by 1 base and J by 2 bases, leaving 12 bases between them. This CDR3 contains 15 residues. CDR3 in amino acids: CASSLGQLSPYEQYF. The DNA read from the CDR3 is TGTGCCAGCAGCTTAGGGCAGTTATCCCCCTACGAG.

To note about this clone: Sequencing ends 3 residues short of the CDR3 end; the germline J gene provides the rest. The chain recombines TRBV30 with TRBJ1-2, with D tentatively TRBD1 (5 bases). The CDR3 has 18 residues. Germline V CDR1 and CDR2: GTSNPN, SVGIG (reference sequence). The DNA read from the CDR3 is TGTGCCTGGAGTGTTAGAGTCATAACGGGGGGGAAGAGTTACGAC. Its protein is CAWSVRVITGGKSYD. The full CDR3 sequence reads CAWSVRVITGGKSYDYTF.

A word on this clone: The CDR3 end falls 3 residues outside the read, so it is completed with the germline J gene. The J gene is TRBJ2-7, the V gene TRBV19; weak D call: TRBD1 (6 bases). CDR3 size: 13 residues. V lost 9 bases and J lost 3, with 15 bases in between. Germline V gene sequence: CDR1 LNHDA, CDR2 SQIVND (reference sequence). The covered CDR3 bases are TGTGCCAGCCGCCCGACAGGTTACTACGAG. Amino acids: CASRPTGYYE. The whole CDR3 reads CASRPTGYYEQYF.

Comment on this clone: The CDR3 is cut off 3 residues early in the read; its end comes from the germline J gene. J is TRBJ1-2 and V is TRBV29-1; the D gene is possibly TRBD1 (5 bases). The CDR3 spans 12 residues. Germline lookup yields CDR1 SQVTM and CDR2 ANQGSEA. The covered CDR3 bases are TGCAGCGTTGACCGGGGGGTAAGGGGC. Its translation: CSVDRGVRG. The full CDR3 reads CSVDRGVRGYTF.

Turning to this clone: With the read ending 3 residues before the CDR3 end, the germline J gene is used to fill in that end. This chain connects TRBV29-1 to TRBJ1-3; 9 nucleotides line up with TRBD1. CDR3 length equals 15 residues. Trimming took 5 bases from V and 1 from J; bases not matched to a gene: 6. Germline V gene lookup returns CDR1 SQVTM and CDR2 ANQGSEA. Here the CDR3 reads CSVTDRGKSGNTIYF. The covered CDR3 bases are TGCAGCGTTACCGACAGGGGGAAATCTGGAAACACC. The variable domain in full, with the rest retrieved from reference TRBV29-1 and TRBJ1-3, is SAVISQKPSRDICQRGTSLTIQCQVDSQVTMMFWYRQQPGQSLTLIATANQGSEATYESGFVIDKFPISRPNLTFSTLTVSNMSPEDSSIYLCSVTDRGKSGNTIYFGEGSWLTVV.

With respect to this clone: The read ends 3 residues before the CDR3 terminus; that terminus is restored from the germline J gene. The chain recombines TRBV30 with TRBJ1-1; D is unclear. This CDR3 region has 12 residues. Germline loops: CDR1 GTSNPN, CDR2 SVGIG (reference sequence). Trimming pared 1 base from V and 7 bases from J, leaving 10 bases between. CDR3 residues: CAWSGSGFEAFF. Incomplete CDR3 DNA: TGTGCCTGGAGTGGTTCGGGGTTTGAA.

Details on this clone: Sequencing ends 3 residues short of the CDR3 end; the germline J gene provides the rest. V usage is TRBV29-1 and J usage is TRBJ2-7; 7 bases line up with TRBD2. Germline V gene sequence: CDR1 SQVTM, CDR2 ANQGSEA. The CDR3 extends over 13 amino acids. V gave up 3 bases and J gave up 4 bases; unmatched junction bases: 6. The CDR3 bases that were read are TGCAGCGTTGACGGCGGGAGTGGTTACGAG. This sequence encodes CSVDGGSGYE. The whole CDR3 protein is CSVDGGSGYEQYF.

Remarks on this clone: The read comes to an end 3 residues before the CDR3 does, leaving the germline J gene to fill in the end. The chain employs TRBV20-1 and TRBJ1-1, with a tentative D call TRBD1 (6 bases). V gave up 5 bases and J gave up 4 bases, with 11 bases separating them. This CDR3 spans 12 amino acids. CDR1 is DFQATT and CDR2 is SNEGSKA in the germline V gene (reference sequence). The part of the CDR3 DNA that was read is TGCAGTGCTCAGGGGTTAAGCACTGAA. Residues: CSAQGLSTE. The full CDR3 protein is CSAQGLSTEAFF.

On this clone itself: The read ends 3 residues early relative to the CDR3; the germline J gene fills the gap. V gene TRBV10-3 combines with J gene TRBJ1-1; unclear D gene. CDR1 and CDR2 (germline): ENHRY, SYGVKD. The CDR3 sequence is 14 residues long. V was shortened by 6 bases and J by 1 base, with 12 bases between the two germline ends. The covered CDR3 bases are TGTGCCATCAGGAATTTAGATCGGAACACTGAA. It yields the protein CAIRNLDRNTE. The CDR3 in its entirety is CAIRNLDRNTEAFF.

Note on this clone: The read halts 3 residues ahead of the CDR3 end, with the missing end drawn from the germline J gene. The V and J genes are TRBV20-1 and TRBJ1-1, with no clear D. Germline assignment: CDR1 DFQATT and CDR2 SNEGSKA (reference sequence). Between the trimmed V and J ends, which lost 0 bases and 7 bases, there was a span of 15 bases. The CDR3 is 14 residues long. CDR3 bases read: TGCAGTGCTAGAGATCCTTTCTCTCCCCTTGAA. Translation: CSARDPFSPLE. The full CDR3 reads CSARDPFSPLEAFF.

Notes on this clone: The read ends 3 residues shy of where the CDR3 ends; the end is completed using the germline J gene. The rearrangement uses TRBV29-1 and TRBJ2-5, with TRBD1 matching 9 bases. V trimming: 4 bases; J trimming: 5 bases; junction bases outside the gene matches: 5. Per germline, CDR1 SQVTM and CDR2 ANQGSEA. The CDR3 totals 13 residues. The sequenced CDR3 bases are TGCAGCGTTGCCCCGACAGGGGGGGAGACC. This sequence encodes CSVAPTGGET. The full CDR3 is CSVAPTGGETQYF.

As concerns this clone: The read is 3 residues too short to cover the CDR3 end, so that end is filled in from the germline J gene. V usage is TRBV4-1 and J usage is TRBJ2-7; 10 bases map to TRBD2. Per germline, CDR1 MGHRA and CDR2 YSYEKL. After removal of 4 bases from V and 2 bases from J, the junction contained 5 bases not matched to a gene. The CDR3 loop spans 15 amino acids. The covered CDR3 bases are TGCGCCAGCAGCCGCGGACTAGCGGCAACCTACGAG. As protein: CASSRGLAATYE. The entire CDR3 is CASSRGLAATYEQYF.

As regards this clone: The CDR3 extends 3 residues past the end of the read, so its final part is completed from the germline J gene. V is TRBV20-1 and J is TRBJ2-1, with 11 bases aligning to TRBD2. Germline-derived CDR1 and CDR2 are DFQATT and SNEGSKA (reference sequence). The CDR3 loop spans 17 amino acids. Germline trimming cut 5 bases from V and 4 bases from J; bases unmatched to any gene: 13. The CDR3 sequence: CSAGGGQTSGKYNEQFF. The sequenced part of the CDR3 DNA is TGCAGTGCTGGGGGGGGACAGACTAGCGGGAAATACAATGAG.

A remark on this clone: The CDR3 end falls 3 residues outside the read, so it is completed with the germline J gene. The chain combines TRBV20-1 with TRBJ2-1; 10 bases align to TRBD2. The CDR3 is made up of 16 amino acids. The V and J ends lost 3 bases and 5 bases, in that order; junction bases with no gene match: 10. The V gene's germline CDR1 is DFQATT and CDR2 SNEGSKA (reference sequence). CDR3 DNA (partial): TGCAGTGCTAGGACACCCCTAGCGGGAGTCGACAATGAG. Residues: CSARTPLAGVDNE. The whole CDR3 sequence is CSARTPLAGVDNEQFF.

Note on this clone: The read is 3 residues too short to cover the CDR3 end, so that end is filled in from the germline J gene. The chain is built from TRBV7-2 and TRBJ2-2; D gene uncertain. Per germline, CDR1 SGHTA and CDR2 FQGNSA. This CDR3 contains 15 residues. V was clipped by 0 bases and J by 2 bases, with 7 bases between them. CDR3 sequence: CASSLAGLNTGELFF. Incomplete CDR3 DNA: TGTGCCAGCAGCTTAGCGGGCCTTAACACCGGGGAG.

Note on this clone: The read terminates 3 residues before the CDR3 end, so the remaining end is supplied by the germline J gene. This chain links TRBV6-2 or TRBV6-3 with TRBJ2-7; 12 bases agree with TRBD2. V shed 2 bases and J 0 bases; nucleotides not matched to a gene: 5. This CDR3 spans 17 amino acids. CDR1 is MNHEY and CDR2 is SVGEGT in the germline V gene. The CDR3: CASSYRLAGVFSYEQYF. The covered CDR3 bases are TGTGCCAGCAGTTACAGACTAGCGGGAGTATTCTCCTACGAG.

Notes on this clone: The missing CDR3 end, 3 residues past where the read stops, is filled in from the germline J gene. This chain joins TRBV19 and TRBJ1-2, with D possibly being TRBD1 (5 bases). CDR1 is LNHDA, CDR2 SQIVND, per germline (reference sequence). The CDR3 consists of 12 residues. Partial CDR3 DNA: TGTGCCAGTAGTATAGGAGGGGAAGGC. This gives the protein CASSIGGEG. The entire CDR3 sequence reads CASSIGGEGYTF.

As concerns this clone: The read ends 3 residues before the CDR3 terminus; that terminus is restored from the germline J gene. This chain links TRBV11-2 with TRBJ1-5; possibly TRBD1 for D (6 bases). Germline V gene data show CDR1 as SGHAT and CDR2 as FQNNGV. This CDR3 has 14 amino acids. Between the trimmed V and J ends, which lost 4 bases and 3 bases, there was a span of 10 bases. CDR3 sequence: CASSSQGPNQPQHF. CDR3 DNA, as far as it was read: TGTGCCAGCAGCTCACAGGGCCCCAATCAGCCC. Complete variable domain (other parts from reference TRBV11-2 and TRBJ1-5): EAGVAQSPRYKIIEKRQSVAFWCNPISGHATLYWYQQILGQGPKLLIQFQNNGVVDDSQLPKDRFSAERLKGVDSTLKIQPAKLEDSAVYLCASSSQGPNQPQHFGDGTRLSIL.

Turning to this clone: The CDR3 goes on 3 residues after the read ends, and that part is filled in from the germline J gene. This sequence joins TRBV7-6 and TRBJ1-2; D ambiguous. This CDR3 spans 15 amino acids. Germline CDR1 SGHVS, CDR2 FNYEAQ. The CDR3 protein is CASSFQTSAADTYTF. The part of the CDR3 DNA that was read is TGTGCCAGCAGCTTCCAGACTAGTGCGGCAGATACC.

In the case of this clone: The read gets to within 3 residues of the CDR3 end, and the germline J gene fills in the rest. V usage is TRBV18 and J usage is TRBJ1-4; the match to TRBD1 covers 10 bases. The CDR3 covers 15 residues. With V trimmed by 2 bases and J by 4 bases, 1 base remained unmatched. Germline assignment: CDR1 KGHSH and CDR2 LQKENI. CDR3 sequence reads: CASSPRTGGNEKLFF. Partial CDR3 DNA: TGTGCCAGCTCACCAAGGACAGGGGGTAATGAAAAA.

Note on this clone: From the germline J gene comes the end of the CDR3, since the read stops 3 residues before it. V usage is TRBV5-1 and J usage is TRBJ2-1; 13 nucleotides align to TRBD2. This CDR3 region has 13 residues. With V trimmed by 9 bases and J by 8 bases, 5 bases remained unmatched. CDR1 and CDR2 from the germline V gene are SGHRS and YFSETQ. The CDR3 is CATGLAGVHEQFF. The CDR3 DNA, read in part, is TGCGCCACAGGACTAGCGGGAGTCCATGAG.

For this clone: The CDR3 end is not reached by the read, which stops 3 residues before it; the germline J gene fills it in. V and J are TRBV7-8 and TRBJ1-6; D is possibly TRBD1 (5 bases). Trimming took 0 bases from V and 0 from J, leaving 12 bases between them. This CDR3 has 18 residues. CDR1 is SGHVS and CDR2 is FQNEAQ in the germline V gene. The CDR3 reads CASSLATRGSSYNSPLHF. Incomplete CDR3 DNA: TGTGCCAGCAGCTTAGCGACGAGGGGCAGCTCCTATAATTCACCC.

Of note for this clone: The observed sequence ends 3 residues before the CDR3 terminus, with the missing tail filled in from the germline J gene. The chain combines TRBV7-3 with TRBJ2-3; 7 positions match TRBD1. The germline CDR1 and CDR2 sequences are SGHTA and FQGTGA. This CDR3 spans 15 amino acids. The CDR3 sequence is CASSSNGQVQETQYF. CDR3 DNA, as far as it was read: TGTGCCAGCAGCTCCAATGGACAGGTCCAAGAGACG.

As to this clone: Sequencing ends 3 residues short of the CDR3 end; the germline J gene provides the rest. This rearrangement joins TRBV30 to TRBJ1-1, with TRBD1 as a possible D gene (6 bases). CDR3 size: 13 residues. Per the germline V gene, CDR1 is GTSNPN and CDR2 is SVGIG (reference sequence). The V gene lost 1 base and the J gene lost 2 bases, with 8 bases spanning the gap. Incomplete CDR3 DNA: TGTGCCTGGAGTGGACAGGCAAACACTGAA. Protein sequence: CAWSGQANTE. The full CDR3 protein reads CAWSGQANTEAFF.

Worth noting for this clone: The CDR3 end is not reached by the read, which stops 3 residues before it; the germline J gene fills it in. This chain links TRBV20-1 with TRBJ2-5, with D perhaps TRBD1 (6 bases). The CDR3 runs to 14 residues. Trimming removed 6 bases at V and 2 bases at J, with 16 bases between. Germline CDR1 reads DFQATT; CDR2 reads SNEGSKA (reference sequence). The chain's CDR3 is CSAYRALGQETQYF. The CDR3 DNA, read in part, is TGCAGTGCCTACAGGGCTTTGGGACAAGAGACC.

The CDR3 sequence: CASRPSGAQGEQFF. CDR3 DNA (partial): TGTGCCAGCAGGCCTAGCGGGGCCCAGGGTGAG. V gene TRBV7-3 combines with J gene TRBJ2-1, with 9 bases fitting TRBD2. The CDR3 end lies 3 residues beyond the end of the read and is filled in from the germline J gene. V lost 6 bases to trimming and J lost 9 bases; unmatched junction nucleotides: 9. The CDR3 contains 14 residues. Per germline, CDR1 SGHTA and CDR2 FQGTGA.

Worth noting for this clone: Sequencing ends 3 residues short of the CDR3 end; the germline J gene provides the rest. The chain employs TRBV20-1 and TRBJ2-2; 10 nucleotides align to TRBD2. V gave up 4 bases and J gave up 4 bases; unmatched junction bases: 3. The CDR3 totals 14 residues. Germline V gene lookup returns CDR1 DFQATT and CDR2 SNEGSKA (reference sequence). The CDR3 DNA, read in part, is TGCAGTGCTATAGCGGGAGGTAGCACCGGGGAG. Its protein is CSAIAGGSTGE. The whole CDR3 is CSAIAGGSTGELFF.